The 17 T cell receptor beta chains reported below all come from one sample, sequenced in a study of blood T cell repertoires in COVID-19. The table came from immunoSEQ multiplex PCR; TCRdb's copy has only in-frame clones and leaves some out. The data contain 200,000 to 300,000 clones, 84% of them singletons. Specimen: peripheral blood. The origin of the receptors is a human donor in a cohort sampled during active COVID-19.

The rearrangement joins TRBV27 to TRBJ2-1, with D possibly TRBD2 on 5 matching bases. V lost 1 base and J 7 bases, leaving 20 bases between the germline ends. The CDR3 spans 17 residues. The germline gives CDR1 MNHEY, CDR2 SMNVEV (reference sequence). The CDR3 sequence is CASSLWSGVTGGNEQFF. As DNA, the CDR3 is TGTGCCAGCAGTTTATGGTCCGGGGTCACCGGTGGGAATGAGCAGTTCTTC.

With regard to this clone: Other DNA sequences in the sample encode the same CDR3. The rearrangement uses TRBV5-1 and TRBJ1-2; 7 bases are a match to TRBD1. V dropped 0 bases and J dropped 3; count of bases not matched to a gene: 2. This CDR3 has 14 residues. Per the germline V gene, CDR1 is SGHRS and CDR2 is YFSETQ. Here the CDR3 DNA reads TGCGCCAGCAGCTTGGGCCAGGGGGACTATGGCTACACCTTC. It yields the protein CASSLGQGDYGYTF.

The chain recombines TRBV7-2 with TRBJ2-7, with D unclear. This CDR3 is built from 14 residues. Trimming pared 0 bases from V and 4 bases from J, leaving 10 bases between. CDR1 and CDR2 from the germline V gene are SGHTA and FQGNSA. CDR3 sequence reads: CASSLASGIYEQYF. The CDR3 DNA reads as TGTGCCAGCAGCTTAGCCTCGGGTATTTACGAGCAGTACTTC. The variable domain in full, completed from reference TRBV7-2 and TRBJ2-7, reads GAGVSQSPSNKVTEKGKDVELRCDPISGHTALYWYRQSLGQGLEFLIYFQGNSAPDKSGLPSDRFSAERTGGSVSTLTIQRTQQEDSAVYLCASSLASGIYEQYFGPGTRLTVT.

As for this clone: At one end the junction does not follow the germline gene, possibly because of a read error. The chain uses TRBV7-7 and TRBJ2-1; D unclear. Germline V CDR1 and CDR2: SSHAT, FNYEAQ (reference sequence). This CDR3 has 14 residues. CDR3 coding DNA: TGTGCTAGCAGCTTCGAACTTCATGACAATGAGCAGTTCTTC. Its protein is CASSFELHDNEQFF.

The rearrangement links TRBV9 to TRBJ2-1; D not certain. Germline V gives CDR1 SGDLS, CDR2 YYNGEE. The germline V and J ends were trimmed by 0 bases and 5 bases, with 6 bases remaining between them. The CDR3 is made up of 13 amino acids. The CDR3 spells CASSVAADNEQFF. DNA for the CDR3: TGTGCCAGCAGCGTAGCTGCAGACAATGAGCAGTTCTTC.

The rearrangement joins TRBV28 to TRBJ1-2; 7 bases fit TRBD1. V lost 0 bases, J lost 6 bases, and 4 bases stayed unmatched. Germline-derived CDR1 and CDR2 are MDHEN and SYDVKM. The CDR3 spans 14 residues. For the CDR3, the DNA is TGTGCCAGCAGTTTATGGCGCCAGGGGGATGGCTACACCTTC. Amino acids: CASSLWRQGDGYTF.

The rearrangement uses TRBV4-2 and TRBJ1-5; D is undetermined. Trimming shortened V by 1 base and J by 0 bases, and 7 bases separated the two germline ends. The CDR3 is 15 amino acids. Germline CDR1 is LGHNA and CDR2 is YNFKEQ. CDR3 in DNA: TGTGCCAGCAGCCAAGTGGCCACTAGCAATCAGCCCCAGCATTTT. Protein: CASSQVATSNQPQHF.

This chain uses TRBV15 with TRBJ1-1; no clear D gene. In germline, CDR1 is LNHNV, CDR2 YYDKDF (reference sequence). Trimming pared 4 bases from V and 1 base from J, leaving 7 bases between. The CDR3 runs to 13 residues. The DNA for the CDR3 is TGTGCCACCAGCAAGGCGGGGAACACTGAAGCTTTCTTT. This encodes CATSKAGNTEAFF.

This rearrangement joins TRBV19 to TRBJ2-7, with TRBD1 as a possible D gene (5 bases). The CDR3 contains 14 residues. The V and J ends lost 6 bases and 5 bases respectively, with 17 bases between them. Germline CDR1 is LNHDA and CDR2 is SQIVND (reference sequence). CDR3 region: CASRNQGPDDEQYF. The CDR3 nucleotides read TGTGCCAGTAGAAATCAGGGTCCGGACGACGAGCAGTACTTC.

V and J are TRBV28 and TRBJ1-6; 9 nucleotides line up with TRBD1. V shed 8 bases and J 10 bases; nucleotides not matched to a gene: 6. CDR3 length: 13 residues. Germline V gene lookup returns CDR1 MDHEN and CDR2 SYDVKM. This chain's CDR3 is CASGRTGVSPLHF. The CDR3 DNA reads as TGTGCCAGCGGCCGGACAGGGGTGTCACCCCTCCACTTT. The entire variable domain, with the rest obtained from reference TRBV28 and TRBJ1-6, is as follows: DVKVTQSSRYLVKRTGEKVFLECVQDMDHENMFWYRQDPGLGLRLIYFSYDVKMKEKGDIPEGYSVSREKKERFSLILESASTNQTSMYLCASGRTGVSPLHFGNGTRLTVT.

This clone was seen more than once but under ten times. The genes are TRBV7-3 and TRBJ2-3, with D possibly TRBD2 on 5 matching bases. The V and J ends lost 1 base and 6 bases respectively, with 11 bases between them. The CDR3 length is 14 residues. From germline, CDR1 is SGHTA and CDR2 FQGTGA. This CDR3 reads CASSLRPGIDTQYF. The DNA of the CDR3 is TGTGCCAGCAGCTTAAGGCCCGGGATTGATACGCAGTATTTT.

This clone turned up a few times. This rearrangement joins TRBV6-1 to TRBJ1-6; unclear D gene. The CDR3 has 16 residues. Trimming took 4 bases from V and 7 from J, leaving 17 bases between them. Germline-derived CDR1 and CDR2 are MNHNS and SASEGT. CDR3 loop: CASSGAKTRSNSPLHF. The CDR3 nucleotides are TGTGCCAGCAGTGGGGCCAAAACTAGATCAAATTCACCCCTCCACTTT.

This chain joins TRBV28 and TRBJ1-2; D might be TRBD1 (5 bases). V lost 4 bases and J lost 8, with 11 bases in between. The CDR3 extends over 12 amino acids. Germline V gives CDR1 MDHEN, CDR2 SYDVKM. CDR3 sequence (DNA): TGTGCCAGCAGTTCACCCAGGGTCGGCTACACCTTC. Protein: CASSSPRVGYTF.

This rearrangement joins TRBV6-5 to TRBJ1-5, with 7 nucleotides matching TRBD1. The trim removed 6 bases at V and 6 bases at J, leaving 8 bases unmatched. The CDR3 has 14 amino acids. Germline assignment: CDR1 MNHEY and CDR2 SVGAGI. The CDR3 nucleotides are TGTGCCAGCAGAGTACAGGGGTTAGGTCAGCCCCAGCATTTT. The encoded protein is CASRVQGLGQPQHF.

In its sample, this clone was seen once. The genes are TRBV19 and TRBJ2-3; TRBD2 is a possible D gene (5 bases). V gave up 5 bases and J gave up 5 bases, with 11 bases separating them. The CDR3 is 13 amino acids. The germline gives CDR1 LNHDA, CDR2 SQIVND (reference sequence). The CDR3 DNA follows: TGTGCCAGTAGTTCCTCCGGGGAAGATACGCAGTATTTT. It yields the protein CASSSSGEDTQYF.

The CDR3 DNA follows: TGCGCCAGCAGCGATGGGACTAGCGGGAGCACCAATGAGCAGTTCTTC. Its protein product is CASSDGTSGSTNEQFF. The rearrangement links TRBV5-1 to TRBJ2-1; 14 positions match TRBD2. With V trimmed by 4 bases and J by 6 bases, 6 bases remained unmatched. CDR3 size: 16 residues. CDR1 is SGHRS and CDR2 is YFSETQ in the germline V gene.

The J gene is TRBJ1-1, the V gene TRBV9; weak D call: TRBD1 (6 bases). The germline V gene has CDR1 SGDLS and CDR2 YYNGEE. The V and J ends lost 0 bases and 5 bases respectively, with 11 bases between them. There are 14 residues in the CDR3. The CDR3, as DNA: TGTGCCAGCAGCGTAGATTTAGGGGGAACTGAAGCTTTCTTT. Translated, it gives CASSVDLGGTEAFF.